The 24 T cell receptor beta chains below all came from one sample that was sequenced in a study of regulatory T cells in long-lasting Graves disease. Investigators prepared the TCR beta libraries by applying iRepertoire HTBI primers and Arm-PCR of CDR3 regions. Using its own MiXCR run on the multiplex PCR reads, TCRdb lists one record per CDR3 protein. The profile shows roughly 500,000 distinct CDR3 sequences, roughly 15% of them singletons. Specified time point: newly diagnosed GD, antithyroid drugs for less than 3 months. From PBMCs, RNA was extracted and then used to make the TCR library. These data also featured in a second study, about T cells in Graves' hyperthyroidism and ophthalmopathy.

This sample comprised peripheral blood mononuclear cells (PBMCs), obtained at new diagnosis, from a patient treated with antithyroid drugs. These receptors were obtained from a woman aged 45-65 years with Graves disease.

This clonotype was counted at least ten times. The rearrangement uses TRBV29-1 and TRBJ2-7, with TRBD1 identical over 7 bases. V was pared by 7 bases and J by 2 bases, with 8 bases of the junction left unmatched. Germline CDR1 and CDR2: SQVTM and ANQGSEA. The CDR3 runs to 13 residues. CDR3 amino acids: CSAATGKAYEQYF. Written as DNA, the CDR3 is TGCAGCGCGGCGACAGGGAAGGCCTACGAGCAGTACTTC.

With respect to this clonotype: Since a much larger clone is just one base distant, this may be a read error. V gene TRBV5-1 combines with J gene TRBJ1-4; D uncertain. Trimming pared 0 bases from V and 1 base from J, leaving 10 bases between. Germline V lookup: CDR1 SGHRS, CDR2 YFSETQ. CDR3 length: 16 amino acids. CDR3 sequence (DNA): TGCGCCAGCAGCTTGGGTGCCTTCGTAACTAATGAAAAACTGTTTTTT. Its protein is CASSLGAFVTNEKLFF.

This clonotype was found many times. The chain uses TRBV6-1 and TRBJ2-1; the D gene is possibly TRBD1 (5 bases). V lost 5 bases and J 1 base, leaving 21 bases between the germline ends. Germline CDR1 MNHNS, CDR2 SASEGT. The CDR3 is 18 residues long. The CDR3 DNA reads TGTGCCAGCAGTCCCCACGCCCTTGACAGTGAGTCCTACAATGAGCAGTTCTTC. It yields the protein CASSPHALDSESYNEQFF.

This clonotype showed up just a few times. This chain joins TRBV6-1 and TRBJ2-1; D is unclear. Germline V lookup: CDR1 MNHNS, CDR2 SASEGT. Trimming pared 5 bases from V and 2 bases from J, leaving 16 bases between. The CDR3 covers 16 residues. CDR3 coding DNA: TGTGCCAGCAGTCCCATGGGTCAGACGGCCTACAATGAGCAGTTCTTC. Amino acid sequence: CASSPMGQTAYNEQFF.

This clonotype was seen only a few times. The V call is TRBV11-3, the J call TRBJ2-2; 8 positions match TRBD2. The CDR3 is made up of 16 amino acids. Germline V lookup: CDR1 SGHNT, CDR2 YENEEA. The V and J ends lost 2 bases and 7 bases, in that order; junction bases with no gene match: 9. In DNA, the CDR3 is TGTGCCAGCAGCTTAAGGGCTAGCGGGCCAGGCGGGGAGCTGTTTTTT. This gives the protein CASSLRASGPGGELFF. The full variable domain, with the rest looked up from reference TRBV11-3 and TRBJ2-2, is EAGVVQSPRYKIIEKKQPVAFWCNPISGHNTLYWYLQNLGQGPELLIRYENEEAVDDSQLPKDRFSAERLKGVDSTLKIQPAELGDSAVYLCASSLRASGPGGELFFGEGSRLTVL.

The rearrangement uses TRBV29-1 and TRBJ1-4; 8 nucleotides align to TRBD1. The CDR3 runs to 14 residues. Germline V gene lookup returns CDR1 SQVTM and CDR2 ANQGSEA. V lost 4 bases to trimming and J lost 8 bases; unmatched junction nucleotides: 9. The DNA for the CDR3 is TGCAGCGTTGTTCAGGGGGCGGCTCGAGAAAAACTGTTTTTT. This codes for CSVVQGAAREKLFF.

This clonotype was seen a handful of times. This chain links TRBV18 with TRBJ2-1, with D perhaps matching TRBD1 (6 bases). V lost 1 base and J 8 bases, leaving 15 bases between the germline ends. The CDR3 runs 15 residues. CDR1 and CDR2 from the germline V gene are KGHSH and LQKENI. The CDR3 here is CASSPRGRNMDEQFF. CDR3 in DNA: TGTGCCAGCTCACCACGGGGGCGCAATATGGATGAGCAGTTCTTC.

The gene calls are TRBV2 and TRBJ1-6, with TRBD1 identical over 8 bases. The CDR3 is made up of 15 amino acids. V was pared by 7 bases and J by 3 bases, with 5 bases of the junction left unmatched. Germline-derived CDR1 and CDR2 are SNHLY and FYNNEI. CDR3: CASKAGGNYNSPLHF. CDR3 bases: TGTGCCAGCAAGGCAGGGGGCAACTATAATTCACCCCTCCACTTT.

This clonotype was counted only a few times. The rearrangement links TRBV3-1 to TRBJ1-6, with D unresolved. Trimming shortened V by 0 bases and J by 3 bases, and 6 bases separated the two germline ends. The CDR3 loop spans 15 amino acids. Per the germline V gene, CDR1 is LGHDT and CDR2 is YNNKEL (reference sequence). The CDR3 DNA reads as TGTGCCAGCAGCCAAGACCAAGTCTATAATTCACCCCTCCACTTT. This encodes CASSQDQVYNSPLHF.

About this clonotype itself: With a much larger clone just one base away, this may be a read error. The chain recombines TRBV3-1 with TRBJ1-3; D is uncertain. Germline V lookup: CDR1 LGHDT, CDR2 YNNKEL (reference sequence). The CDR3 is 15 residues long. Trimming took off 1 base at V and 4 bases at J, with 11 bases between the two ends. The CDR3 region is CASSQGKKDGNTIYF. CDR3 DNA: TGTGCCAGCAGCCAAGGGAAAAAAGACGGAAACACCATATATTTT.

This clonotype has at least ten counts. The rearrangement uses TRBV28 and TRBJ2-3; 10 nucleotides align to TRBD2. This CDR3 has 13 residues. V trimming: 9 bases; J trimming: 3 bases; junction bases outside the gene matches: 3. The V gene's germline CDR1 is MDHEN and CDR2 SYDVKM. As DNA, the CDR3 is TGTGCCAGTGAAGCGGGAGGGACAGATACGCAGTATTTT. Residues: CASEAGGTDTQYF.

This clonotype occurred a few times. CDR3: CASAGTSLSNEQFF. The CDR3 DNA sequence: TGTGCCAGTGCGGGGACTAGTCTCAGCAATGAGCAGTTCTTC. The rearrangement links TRBV6-1 to TRBJ2-1, with TRBD2 matching 8 bases. V was pared by 9 bases and J by 6 bases, with 10 bases of the junction left unmatched. The CDR3 consists of 14 residues. Per germline, CDR1 MNHNS and CDR2 SASEGT.

A few counts support this clonotype. V and J are TRBV5-1 and TRBJ2-4, with a possible D match to TRBD2 (5 bases). The CDR3 is 16 residues long. With 2 bases removed from V and 0 bases from J, the gap between germline ends came to 12 bases. Germline-derived CDR1 and CDR2 are SGHRS and YFSETQ. The CDR3, as DNA: TGCGCCAGCAGCTTAGGTTTTGGACTAGCCAAAAACATTCAGTACTTC. Its translation is CASSLGFGLAKNIQYF.

The rearrangement links TRBV19 to TRBJ2-1, with 9 nucleotides matching TRBD2. With 6 bases clipped from V and 15 bases from J, the junction kept 15 bases outside the gene matches. The CDR3 totals 14 residues. Looked up from germline, CDR1 is LNHDA and CDR2 is SQIVND (reference sequence). The CDR3 DNA sequence: TGTGCCAGTAGCAAATTGTCTAGCGGGACGCAGCTGTTCTTC. This codes for CASSKLSSGTQLFF.

This clonotype was recorded at least ten times. This rearrangement joins TRBV12-3 or TRBV12-4 to TRBJ1-2; D is unresolved. Trimming left V 7 bases short and J 3 bases short, with 18 bases between. This CDR3 comprises 15 residues. The CDR3 DNA reads TGTGCCAGCACCGACTCTTTGGAGCCCTACTATGGCTACACCTTC. Its protein is CASTDSLEPYYGYTF.

This clonotype has a handful of counts. The chain employs TRBV6-1 and TRBJ2-1, with a weak D call TRBD1 (5 bases). The CDR3 has 13 amino acids. V was cut by 6 bases and J by 3 bases, with 9 bases left in between. CDR1 and CDR2 (germline): MNHNS, SASEGT. The CDR3, as DNA: TGTGCCAGCAGAGCACAGGACTACAATGAGCAGTTCTTC. It yields the protein CASRAQDYNEQFF.

This clonotype was counted only a few times. One end of the junction is discordant with germline, which a read error may explain. The V and J genes are TRBV10-1 and TRBJ1-4, with D possibly TRBD1 on 6 matching bases. CDR1 is WNHNN and CDR2 is SYGVQD in the germline V gene (reference sequence). This CDR3 spans 14 amino acids. This CDR3 reads CASSGGGTNEKLFF. The CDR3 nucleotides read TGCGCCAGCTCCGGGGGGGGCACCAATGAAAAACTTTTTTTT.

The rearrangement links TRBV12-3 or TRBV12-4 to TRBJ2-3, with 8 bases lining up with TRBD2. CDR3 length: 17 amino acids. The V gene end was trimmed by 4 bases and the J gene end by 2 bases; junction bases not matched to a gene: 11. The CDR3 nucleotides are TGTGCCAGCAGTTCGCCTCCCGGGACTAGAAACACAGATACGCAGTATTTT. This sequence encodes CASSSPPGTRNTDTQYF.

Only a few counts were recorded for this clonotype. The V and J genes are TRBV4-1 and TRBJ1-6, with a weak D call TRBD1 (5 bases). The CDR3 extends over 16 amino acids. The germline CDR1 and CDR2 sequences are MGHRA and YSYEKL. The V gene lost 1 base and the J gene lost 5 bases, with 12 bases spanning the gap. This chain's CDR3 is CASSQAGARDNSPLHF. CDR3 DNA sequence: TGCGCCAGCAGCCAAGCTGGGGCCAGAGATAATTCACCCCTCCACTTT.

This clonotype was counted ten times or more. V is TRBV28 and J is TRBJ2-5; D remains unclear. Germline assignment: CDR1 MDHEN and CDR2 SYDVKM. This CDR3 is 15 amino acids long. Trimming left V 4 bases short and J 4 bases short, with 16 bases between. The CDR3 spells CASSSSDRAGETQYF. DNA for the CDR3: TGTGCCAGCAGTTCATCGGACCGGGCCGGAGAGACCCAGTACTTC.

This sequence joins TRBV7-3 and TRBJ2-7; TRBD2 matches 12 bases. CDR1 SGHTA and CDR2 FQGTGA come from the germline V gene. V dropped 5 bases and J dropped 1; count of bases not matched to a gene: 6. This CDR3 has 16 residues. The CDR3 loop reads CASSHRTSGISYEQYF. CDR3 nucleotide sequence: TGTGCCAGCAGCCACCGGACTAGCGGGATTTCCTACGAGCAGTACTTC. Using reference TRBV7-3 and TRBJ2-7 for the parts outside the CDR3, the full variable domain is GAGVSQTPSNKVTEKGKYVELRCDPISGHTALYWYRQSLGQGPEFLIYFQGTGAADDSGLPNDRFFAVRPEGSVSTLKIQRTERGDSAVYLCASSHRTSGISYEQYFGPGTRLTVT.

This clonotype was seen repeatedly, ten times or more. The V call is TRBV18, the J call TRBJ2-3; D call uncertain. The V and J ends lost 6 bases and 3 bases respectively, with 10 bases between them. The germline gives CDR1 KGHSH, CDR2 LQKENI. CDR3 length: 13 amino acids. This CDR3 reads CASSSMRTDTQYF. The CDR3 DNA sequence: TGTGCCAGCTCGTCCATGAGGACAGATACGCAGTATTTT.

V usage is TRBV27 and J usage is TRBJ2-3, with 7 bases fitting TRBD2. The V gene's germline CDR1 is MNHEY and CDR2 SMNVEV (reference sequence). V lost 7 bases, J lost 2 bases, and 18 bases stayed unmatched. The CDR3 length is 18 residues. DNA for the CDR3: TGTGCCAGCACCCCAACCTCAGCGGGGAGACAATACACAGATACGCAGTATTTT. Translated, it gives CASTPTSAGRQYTDTQYF.

This clonotype occurred a few times. The chain combines TRBV19 with TRBJ2-2; 9 positions match TRBD1. J gave up 5 bases and V 6 bases, and 16 bases lay outside the gene matches. Germline V gene sequence: CDR1 LNHDA, CDR2 SQIVND (reference sequence). The CDR3 runs to 18 residues. The CDR3 DNA follows: TGTGCCAGTAGCCTAGTACAAGGGGGACAGGGCTTTACCGGGGAGCTGTTTTTT. Translated, it gives CASSLVQGGQGFTGELFF.